The 18 T cell receptor delta chains presented below share a single source sample, sequenced in a study of γδ T cells in repeated Plasmodium falciparum infection. TCRdb called clones anew from the multiplex PCR reads with CATT. The data contain approximately 60,000 delta-chain clones, 1.5% to 2% of them singletons. Gammadelta T cells were flow-sorted from PBMC into Vgamma9/Vdelta2+ and Vdelta2-negative populations for bulk analysis. Sequencing was performed on gamma-delta T cells from blood. These receptors all come from a pool of human donors (malaria-infected and uninfected, not separated).

This clone was counted ten times or more. In the same sample, other DNA sequences code for this CDR3. V and J are TRDV3 and TRDJ1; 11 bases align to TRDD3. The CDR3 consists of 23 residues. J was trimmed by 3 bases and V by 1 base; bases with no gene match: 31. Germline CDR1 reads TVYSNPD; CDR2 reads GDNSRS (reference sequence). CDR3 in DNA: TGTGCCTTTATCCCCCCGCCTTCCTACGAGCCTGGGGGATACCTTTATCTACCCGATAAACTCATCTTT. Protein sequence: CAFIPPPSYEPGGYLYLPDKLIF.

With respect to this clone: TCRdb's entry gives the protein of a much larger clone, which mismatches this DNA's translation at residue 14, likely from a read error; the protein reported here is translated from the DNA. J is TRDJ1 and V is TRDV1; 7 positions agree with TRDD3. No J segment appears in TCRdb, so it was assigned here by matching the sequence to germline. The CDR3 runs to 17 residues. Germline trimming cut 1 base from V and 9 bases from J; bases unmatched to any gene: 17. The germline gives CDR1 TSWWSYY, CDR2 QGS. DNA for the CDR3: TGTGCTCTTGGGGAACCGCCCTACGGGGGGATCCCAGATGAACTCATCTTT. Translated: CALGEPPYGGIPDELIF.

This clone has ten or more counts. A far larger clone is only one base removed, so a read error is likely. Other nucleotide sequences from this sample produce the same CDR3. The chain uses TRDV2 and TRDJ1; 9 bases agree with TRDD3. The J gene was not available in TCRdb and was assigned here by matching the DNA to germline segments. CDR1 GEAIGNYY and CDR2 EKD come from the germline V gene. This CDR3 is built from 14 residues. The CDR3 nucleotides read TGTGCTTGTGACCCTGGGGGATACACCGATAAACTCATCTTT. Its protein is CACDPGGYTDKLIF.

This clone was picked up many times. The chain uses TRDV1 and TRDJ1, with TRDD2 as a possible D gene (9 bases). Per the germline V gene, CDR1 is TSWWSYY and CDR2 is QGS. The V end lost 5 bases, the J end lost 0 bases, and 28 bases lay between the germline ends. The CDR3 loop spans 20 amino acids. CDR3 region: CALGKPSYVLFGGYTDKLIF. The CDR3 coding sequence is TGTGCTCTTGGGAAGCCTTCCTACGTCCTCTTTGGGGGATACACCGATAAACTCATCTTT.

This clone showed up just a few times. One base separates it from a far larger clone, so it is likely a read error. This sample also contains other DNA sequences that code for the same CDR3. V gene TRDV2 was called; the J gene was not; the table's D gene call, TRDD3, was not cross checked with the DNA. CDR1 and CDR2 (germline): GEAIGNYY, EKD. This CDR3 has 20 amino acids. The CDR3 loop is CACDTVLPGGSPQYTDKLIF. CDR3 nucleotides: TGTGCCTGTGACACCGTCCTCCCTGGGGGATCCCCTCAGTACACCGATAAACTCATCTTC.

Comments on this clone: This is likely an artifact of a read error, given a far larger clone one base away. This specimen includes other DNA sequences encoding the same CDR3. This sequence joins TRDV1 and TRDJ1; TRDD3 agrees at 8 bases. The J gene, left out of TCRdb, was set here by checking the DNA against germline. CDR1 and CDR2 from the germline V gene are TSWWSYY and QGS. The CDR3 spans 20 residues. V dropped 0 bases and J dropped 7; count of bases not matched to a gene: 22. CDR3 sequence: CALGELDFLLGDTKWGKLIF. The CDR3 bases are TGTGCTCTTGGGGAACTTGACTTTCTCTTAGGGGATACCAAGTGGGGTAAACTCATCTTT.

This clone was counted many times. V and J are TRDV1 and TRDJ1, with 10 nucleotides matching TRDD3. Germline CDR1 TSWWSYY, CDR2 QGS. There are 22 residues in the CDR3. V was clipped by 3 bases and J by 4 bases; unmatched bases: 26. In DNA form, the CDR3 reads TGTGCTCTTGGGGACCCTATATCCTCGTACTGGGGGATGCTGGGGTCCCTCGATAAACTCATCTTT. It encodes CALGDPISSYWGMLGSLDKLIF.

In this sample, this clone turned up a few times. The mismatch at residue 11 between this DNA's translation and the TCRdb protein of a much larger clone likely reflects a read error; the protein shown is translated from the DNA. The J gene is TRDJ1, the V gene TRDV1; 8 bases fit TRDD3. The J gene was missing in TCRdb and was found by matching the end of the DNA to germline. The CDR3 runs 19 residues. V lost 5 bases and J lost 1; bases outside the gene matches: 18. Germline loops: CDR1 TSWWSYY, CDR2 QGS. The CDR3 coding sequence is TGTGCTCTTGGGATAAGGGGCTACTGGGGGGTACAACCCACCGATAAACTCATCTTT. Residues: CALGIRGYWGVQPTDKLIF.

This clone has only a few counts. This DNA translates differently at residue 3 from the TCRdb protein, which is that of a much larger clone; a read error is likely, and the protein shown is the DNA's own translation. J is TRDJ1 and V is TRDV2; 7 positions agree with TRDD3. No J gene is reported in TCRdb; it was inferred here by comparing the DNA with germline. CDR1 and CDR2 from the germline V gene are GEAIGNYY and EKD. This CDR3 is built from 20 residues. CDR3 region: CARDTMSLPLGASYTDKLIF. In nucleotides, the CDR3 is TGTGCCCGTGACACCATGAGCCTCCCCCTGGGGGCCTCGTACACCGATAAACTCATCTTT.

This clone appeared many times. The protein TCRdb gives is from a much larger clone and does not agree with this DNA's translation at residue 7, likely a read error; the protein shown here comes from the DNA. V is TRDV3 and J is TRDJ1; no clear D gene. Looked up from germline, CDR1 is TVYSNPD and CDR2 is GDNSRS (reference sequence). The CDR3 runs to 17 residues. Trimming pared 0 bases from V and 6 bases from J, leaving 26 bases between. The chain's CDR3 is CAFSSASLRSRTNKLIF. The CDR3 region has the DNA TGTGCCTTTAGCTCGGCCTCCCTAAGATCCCGTACTAATAAACTCATCTTT. Based on the CDR3 plus reference TRDV3 and TRDJ1, the full variable domain is CDKVTQSSPDQTVASGSEVVLLCTYDTVYSNPDLFWYRIRPDYSFQFVFYGDNSRSEGADFTQGRFSVKHILTQKAFHLVISPVRTEDSATYYCAFSSASLRSRTNKLIFGKGTRVTVEP.

This clone was observed a few times. TCRdb records a much larger clone's protein for this DNA, with a difference at residue 10 that likely arises from a read error; the protein given is the translation of the DNA. The chain has TRDV1 and TRDJ1; TRDD3 matches 7 bases. The J gene comes from matching the DNA to germline here; TCRdb lacks it. J lost 0 bases, V lost 4 bases, and 29 bases had no gene match. Germline CDR1 is TSWWSYY and CDR2 is QGS. The CDR3 sequence is 23 residues long. The CDR3 bases are TGTGCTCTTGGGGGTCCCGACTCTGAAGGAGCTGGACTGGGGATATGGTACACCGATAAACTCATCTTT. This codes for CALGGPDSEGAGLGIWYTDKLIF.

For this clone: TCRdb assigns this DNA the protein of a much larger clone, which departs from its translation at residue 8; this likely reflects a read error, and the protein shown comes from translating the DNA. V gene assignment gives TRDV1, but the J gene was left uncalled. CDR3 length: 12 residues. Germline V gene sequence: CDR1 TSWWSYY, CDR2 QGS. The CDR3 DNA follows: TGTGCTCTCTTTGAGCTTACTAGGGGTCTCATCTTT. As protein: CALFELTRGLIF.

A note on this clone: TCRdb records a much larger clone's protein for this DNA, with a difference at residue 7 that likely arises from a read error; the protein given is the translation of the DNA. This chain's CDR3 is CALGELLRSWGRATGGYPTDKLIF. The CDR3 region has the DNA TGTGCTCTTGGGGAGCTTCTTAGGTCTTGGGGCCGAGCTACTGGGGGATACCCCACCGATAAACTCATCTTT. The V and J genes are TRDV1 and TRDJ1; 12 bases line up with TRDD3. CDR1 and CDR2 (germline): TSWWSYY, QGS. The CDR3 has 24 amino acids. The V gene end was trimmed by 3 bases and the J gene end by 1 base; junction bases not matched to a gene: 27.

This clone was recorded many times. The amino acid sequence in TCRdb belongs to a much larger clone and departs from this DNA's translation at residue 8, likely a sequencing read error; the sequence shown is translated from the DNA. The chain joins TRDV1 to TRDJ1, with 7 bases fitting TRDD3. The CDR3 extends over 22 amino acids. Germline lookup yields CDR1 TSWWSYY and CDR2 QGS. V lost 2 bases to trimming and J lost 1 base; unmatched junction nucleotides: 25. CDR3 nucleotide sequence: TGTGCTCTTGGGGAAGTGGTGGCGTCCTGGGGATATTGGGAAAGCGTCACCGATAAACTCATCTTT. It encodes CALGEVVASWGYWESVTDKLIF.

This clone has more than one count but fewer than ten. The TCRdb record carries a much larger clone's protein, which differs from this DNA's translation at residue 7; a read error is the likely cause, and the protein listed here is the DNA translation. The V call is TRDV1, the J call TRDJ1, with D perhaps matching TRDD2 (5 bases). The CDR3 spans 20 residues. The germline V and J ends were trimmed by 0 bases and 0 bases, with 23 bases remaining between them. Looked up from germline, CDR1 is TSWWSYY and CDR2 is QGS. The CDR3 DNA sequence: TGTGCTCTTGGGGAACTACTCTTTCCTTTATTTCATAAATACACCGATAAACTCATCTTT. It encodes CALGELLFPLFHKYTDKLIF.

Concerning this clone itself: TCRdb lists the protein of a much larger clone for this DNA, which differs at residue 6, so this is likely a read error; the protein given here is translated from the DNA itself. The chain is built from TRDV1 and TRDJ1; D call uncertain. TCRdb supplies no J gene; here it was assigned by aligning the nucleotide sequence to germline. V was pared by 6 bases and J by 7 bases, with 18 bases between. Germline values: CDR1 TSWWSYY, CDR2 QGS. The CDR3 runs 14 residues. The CDR3 DNA reads as TGTGCTCTTGGTCCTCCCCTAGGGTACGGTAAACTCATCTTT. Amino acids: CALGPPLGYGKLIF.

Only a few counts were recorded for this clone. TCRdb's entry gives the protein of a much larger clone, which mismatches this DNA's translation at residue 18, likely from a read error; the protein reported here is translated from the DNA. V gene assignment gives TRDV2, but the J gene was left uncalled; the table's D call, TRDD3, has no DNA check behind it. The CDR3 length is 19 residues. The V gene's germline CDR1 is GEAIGNYY and CDR2 EKD. The CDR3 here is CACDSVLGGSASYTDKLTF. CDR3 DNA sequence: TGTGCCTGTGACTCCGTACTGGGGGGTTCCGCCTCGTACACCGATAAACTCACCTTT.

About this clone: The mismatch at residue 7 between this DNA's translation and the TCRdb protein of a much larger clone likely reflects a read error; the protein shown is translated from the DNA. The V and J genes are TRDV1 and TRDJ1; 7 positions match TRDD3. The length of the CDR3 is 19 residues. Looked up from germline, CDR1 is TSWWSYY and CDR2 is QGS. V was clipped by 2 bases and J by 0 bases; unmatched bases: 15. CDR3 nucleotide sequence: TGTGCTCTTGGGGAATCTATGCAGTACTGGGGAATGTACACCGATAAACTCATCTTT. Residues: CALGESMQYWGMYTDKLIF.